The clone carrying this T cell receptor (beta chain) was seen a handful of times. Its antigen is as yet unknown. Method: immunoSEQ multiplex PCR; TCRdb's copy keeps in-frame clones and lacks some. The sample has around 39,000 clones, approximately 85% seen once. The data were taken from a study of T cells in narcolepsy. Study-level findings and limits: Reportedly, autoreactive clonotypes were serially detected in patients' blood but not controls'.

CDR1 is SGHDN, CDR2 FVKESK, per germline. The V and J ends lost 2 bases and 5 bases respectively, with 12 bases between them. The CDR3 loop spans 14 amino acids. This clonotype was sampled from a human donor with narcolepsy. The V and J genes are TRBV14 and TRBJ1-1; D not resolved. Sequencing input: CD45RA- memory CD4+ T cells from PBMCs. The CDR3 DNA reads TGTGCCAGCAGCCAACCGGGGAGAAATACTGAAGCTTTCTTT. It yields the protein CASSQPGRNTEAFF. The full variable domain, in which reference TRBV14 and TRBJ1-1 provide the parts outside the CDR3, is EAGVTQFPSHSVIEKGQTVTLRCDPISGHDNLYWYRRVMGKEIKFLLHFVKESKQDESGMPNNRFLAERTGGTYSTLKVQPAELEDSGVYFCASSQPGRNTEAFFGQGTRLTVV.